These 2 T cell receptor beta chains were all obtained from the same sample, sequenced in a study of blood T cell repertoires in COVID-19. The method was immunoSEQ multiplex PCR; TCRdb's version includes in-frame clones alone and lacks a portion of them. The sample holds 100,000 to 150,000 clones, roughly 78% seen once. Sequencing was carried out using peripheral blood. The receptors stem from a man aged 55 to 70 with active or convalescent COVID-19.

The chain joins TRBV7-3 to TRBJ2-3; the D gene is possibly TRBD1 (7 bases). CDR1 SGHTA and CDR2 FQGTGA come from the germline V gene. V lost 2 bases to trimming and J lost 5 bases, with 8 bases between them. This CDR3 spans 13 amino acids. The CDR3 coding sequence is TGTGCCAGCAGCTTACAGGGGGGAGATACGCAGTATTTT. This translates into CASSLQGGDTQYF.

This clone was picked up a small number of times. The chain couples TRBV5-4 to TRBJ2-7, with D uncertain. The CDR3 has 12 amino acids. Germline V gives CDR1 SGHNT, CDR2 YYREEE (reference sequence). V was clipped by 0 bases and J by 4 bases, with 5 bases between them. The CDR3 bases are TGTGCCAGCAGCTTGGGGGCTTACGAGCAGTACTTC. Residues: CASSLGAYEQYF.